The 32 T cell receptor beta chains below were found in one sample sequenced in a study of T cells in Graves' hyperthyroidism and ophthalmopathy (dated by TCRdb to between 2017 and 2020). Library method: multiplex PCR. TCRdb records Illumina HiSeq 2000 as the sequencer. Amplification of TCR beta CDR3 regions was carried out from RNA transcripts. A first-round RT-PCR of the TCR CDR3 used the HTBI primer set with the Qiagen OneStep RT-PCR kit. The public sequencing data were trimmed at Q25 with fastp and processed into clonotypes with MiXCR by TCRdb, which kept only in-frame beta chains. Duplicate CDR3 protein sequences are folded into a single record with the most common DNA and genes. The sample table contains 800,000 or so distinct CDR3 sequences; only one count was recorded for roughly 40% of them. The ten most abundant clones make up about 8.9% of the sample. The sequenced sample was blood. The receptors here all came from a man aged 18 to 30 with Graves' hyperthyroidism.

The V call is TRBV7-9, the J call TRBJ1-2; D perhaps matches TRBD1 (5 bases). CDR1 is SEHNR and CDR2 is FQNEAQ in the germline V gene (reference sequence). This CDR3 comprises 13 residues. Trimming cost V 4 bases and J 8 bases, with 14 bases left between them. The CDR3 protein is CASSSRTSVGYTF. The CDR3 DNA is TGTGCCAGCAGCTCTCGGACAAGTGTGGGCTACACCTTC.

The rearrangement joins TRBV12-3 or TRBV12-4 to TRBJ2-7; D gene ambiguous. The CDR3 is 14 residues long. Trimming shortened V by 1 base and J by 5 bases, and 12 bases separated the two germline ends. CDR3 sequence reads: CASSLVGSGDEQYF. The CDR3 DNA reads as TGTGCCAGCAGTTTAGTGGGGTCGGGCGACGAGCAGTACTTC.

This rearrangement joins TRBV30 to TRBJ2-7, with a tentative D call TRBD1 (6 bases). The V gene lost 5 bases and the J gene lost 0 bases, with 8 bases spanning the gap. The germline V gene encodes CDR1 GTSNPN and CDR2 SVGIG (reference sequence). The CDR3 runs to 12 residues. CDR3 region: CAWDRYSYEQYF. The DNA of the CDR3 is TGTGCCTGGGACAGGTACTCCTACGAGCAGTACTTC.

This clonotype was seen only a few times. The CDR3 coding sequence is TGTGCCTCAGGGACCGCCACCGGGGAGCTGTTTTTT. This sequence encodes CASGTATGELFF. This chain connects TRBV19 to TRBJ2-2; D possibly uses TRBD1 or TRBD2 (5 bases each). The V end was cut by 11 bases, the J end by 4 bases, with 11 bases between. The CDR3 runs 12 residues. Germline-derived CDR1 and CDR2 are LNHDA and SQIVND (reference sequence).

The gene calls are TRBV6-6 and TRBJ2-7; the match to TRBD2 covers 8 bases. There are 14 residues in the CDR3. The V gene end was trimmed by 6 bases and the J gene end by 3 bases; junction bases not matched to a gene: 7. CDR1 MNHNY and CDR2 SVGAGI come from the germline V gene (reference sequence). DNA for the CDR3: TGTGCCAGCAGCCCTAGCGGGTCTTACTACGAGCAGTACTTC. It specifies CASSPSGSYYEQYF.

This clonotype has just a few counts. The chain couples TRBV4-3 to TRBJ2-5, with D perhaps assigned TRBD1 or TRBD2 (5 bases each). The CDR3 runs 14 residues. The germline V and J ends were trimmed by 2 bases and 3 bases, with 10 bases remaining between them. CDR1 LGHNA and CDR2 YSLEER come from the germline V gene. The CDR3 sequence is CASSQTGREETQYF. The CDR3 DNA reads TGCGCCAGCAGCCAAACGGGACGAGAAGAGACCCAGTACTTC.

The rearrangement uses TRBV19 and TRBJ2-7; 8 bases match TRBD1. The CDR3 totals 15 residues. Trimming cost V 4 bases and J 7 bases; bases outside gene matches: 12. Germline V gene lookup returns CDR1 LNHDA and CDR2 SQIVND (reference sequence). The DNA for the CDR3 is TGTGCCAGTAGTACTCGCGGACAGGGAGTACGGGAGCAGTACTTC. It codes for CASSTRGQGVREQYF. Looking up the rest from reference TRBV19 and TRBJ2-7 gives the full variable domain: DGGITQSPKYLFRKEGQNVTLSCEQNLNHDAMYWYRQDPGQGLRLIYYSQIVNDFQKGDIAEGYSVSREKKESFPLTVTSAQKNPTAFYLCASSTRGQGVREQYFGPGTRLTVT.

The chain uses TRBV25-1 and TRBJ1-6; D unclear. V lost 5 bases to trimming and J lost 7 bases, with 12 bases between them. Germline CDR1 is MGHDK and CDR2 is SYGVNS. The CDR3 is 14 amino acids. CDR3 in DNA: TGTGCCAGCAGTTCCCAGGTCGCAAATTCACCCCTCCACTTT. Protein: CASSSQVANSPLHF.

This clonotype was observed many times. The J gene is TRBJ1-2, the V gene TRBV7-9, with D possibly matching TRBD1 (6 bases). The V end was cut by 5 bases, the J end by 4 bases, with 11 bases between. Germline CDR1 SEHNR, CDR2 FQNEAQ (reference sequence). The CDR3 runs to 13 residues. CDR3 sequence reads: CASSPQGRYGYTF. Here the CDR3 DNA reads TGTGCCAGCAGCCCGCAGGGGCGCTATGGCTACACCTTC.

In nucleotides, the CDR3 is TGTGCCAGCAGCGAACCGGCAGGCACTGAAGCTTTCTTT. It yields the protein CASSEPAGTEAFF. V gene TRBV7-2 combines with J gene TRBJ1-1; D gene ambiguous. V was trimmed by 5 bases and J by 4 bases, leaving 11 bases between them. This CDR3 contains 13 residues. Per germline, CDR1 SGHTA and CDR2 FQGNSA.

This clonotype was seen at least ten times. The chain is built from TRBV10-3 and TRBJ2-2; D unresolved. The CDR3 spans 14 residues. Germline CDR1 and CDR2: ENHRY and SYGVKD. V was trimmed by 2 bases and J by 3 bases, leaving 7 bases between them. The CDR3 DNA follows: TGTGCCATCAGTGAGGACATAGACACCGGGGAGCTGTTTTTT. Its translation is CAISEDIDTGELFF.

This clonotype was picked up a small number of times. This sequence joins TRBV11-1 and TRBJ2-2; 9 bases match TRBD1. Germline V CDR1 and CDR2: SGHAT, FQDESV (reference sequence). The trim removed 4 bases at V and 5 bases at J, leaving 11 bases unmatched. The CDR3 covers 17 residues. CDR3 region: CASSSTPGQGSTGELFF. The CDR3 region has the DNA TGTGCCAGCAGCTCAACTCCGGGACAGGGTTCTACCGGGGAGCTGTTTTTT.

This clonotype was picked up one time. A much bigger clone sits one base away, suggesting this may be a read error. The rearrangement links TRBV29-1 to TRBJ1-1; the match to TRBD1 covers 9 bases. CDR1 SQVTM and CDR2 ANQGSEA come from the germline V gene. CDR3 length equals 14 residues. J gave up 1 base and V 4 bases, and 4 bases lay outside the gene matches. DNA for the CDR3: TGCAGCGTTGCGGGGACAGGGACGAACACTGAAGCTTTCTTT. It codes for CSVAGTGTNTEAFF. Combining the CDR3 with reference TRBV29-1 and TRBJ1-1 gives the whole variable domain SAVISQKPSRDICQRGTSLTIQCQVDSQVTMMFWYRQQPGQSLTLIATANQGSEATYESGFVIDKFPISRPNLTFSTLTVSNMSPEDSSIYLCSVAGTGTNTEAFFGQGTRLTVV.

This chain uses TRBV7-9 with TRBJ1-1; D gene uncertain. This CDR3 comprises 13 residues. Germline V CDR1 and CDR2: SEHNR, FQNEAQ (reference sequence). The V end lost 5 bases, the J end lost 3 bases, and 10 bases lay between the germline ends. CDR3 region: CASSPSSDTEAFF. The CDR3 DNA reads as TGTGCCAGCAGCCCATCTTCGGACACTGAAGCTTTCTTT.

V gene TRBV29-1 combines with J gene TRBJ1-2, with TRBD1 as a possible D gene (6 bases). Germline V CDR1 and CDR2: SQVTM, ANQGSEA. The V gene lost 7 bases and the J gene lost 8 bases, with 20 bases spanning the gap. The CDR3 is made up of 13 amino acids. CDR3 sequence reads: CSGGQRTVGGYTF. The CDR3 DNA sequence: TGCAGCGGCGGACAGAGGACCGTGGGCGGCTACACCTTC.

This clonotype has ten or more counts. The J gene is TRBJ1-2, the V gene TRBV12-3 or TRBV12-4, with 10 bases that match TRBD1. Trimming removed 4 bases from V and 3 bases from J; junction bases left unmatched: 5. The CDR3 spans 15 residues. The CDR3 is CASSSWDRGHYGYTF. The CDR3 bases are TGTGCCAGCAGTTCATGGGACAGGGGACACTATGGCTACACCTTC.

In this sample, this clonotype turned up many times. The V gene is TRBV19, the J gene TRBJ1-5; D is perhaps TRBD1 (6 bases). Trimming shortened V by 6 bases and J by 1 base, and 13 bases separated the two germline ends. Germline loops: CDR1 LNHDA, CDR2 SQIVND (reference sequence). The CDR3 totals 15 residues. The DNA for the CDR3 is TGTGCCAGTAGCGGGACATCACTAAGCAATCAGCCCCAGCATTTT. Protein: CASSGTSLSNQPQHF.

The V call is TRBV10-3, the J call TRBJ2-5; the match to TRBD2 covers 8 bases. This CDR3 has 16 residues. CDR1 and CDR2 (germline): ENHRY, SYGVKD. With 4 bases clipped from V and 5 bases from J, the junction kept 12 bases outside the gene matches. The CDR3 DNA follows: TGTGCCATCAGTGGTGTCCCGGGAGGGCTTTCCGAGACCCAGTACTTC. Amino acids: CAISGVPGGLSETQYF.

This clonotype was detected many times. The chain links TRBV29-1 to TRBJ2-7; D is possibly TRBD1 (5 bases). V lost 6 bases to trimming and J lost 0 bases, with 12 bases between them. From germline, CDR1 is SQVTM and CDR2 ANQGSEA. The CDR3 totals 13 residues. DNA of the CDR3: TGCAGCGTCGTCCTAGGGGACTCCTACGAGCAGTACTTC. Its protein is CSVVLGDSYEQYF.

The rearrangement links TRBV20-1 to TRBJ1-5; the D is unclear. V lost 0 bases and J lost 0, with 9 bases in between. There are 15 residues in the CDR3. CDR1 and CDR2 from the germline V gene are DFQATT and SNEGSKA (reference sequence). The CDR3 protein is CSARERGYSNQPQHF. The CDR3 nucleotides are TGCAGTGCTAGAGAACGGGGATATAGCAATCAGCCCCAGCATTTT.

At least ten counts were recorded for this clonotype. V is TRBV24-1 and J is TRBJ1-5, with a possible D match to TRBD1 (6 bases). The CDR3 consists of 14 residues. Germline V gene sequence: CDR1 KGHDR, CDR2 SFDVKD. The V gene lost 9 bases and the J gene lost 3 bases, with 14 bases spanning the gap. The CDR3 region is CATAGDGNNQPQHF. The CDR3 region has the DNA TGTGCCACCGCAGGGGACGGGAACAATCAGCCCCAGCATTTT.

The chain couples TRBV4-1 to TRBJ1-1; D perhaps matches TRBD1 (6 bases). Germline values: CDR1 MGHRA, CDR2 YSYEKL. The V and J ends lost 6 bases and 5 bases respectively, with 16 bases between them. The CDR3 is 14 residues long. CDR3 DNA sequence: TGCGCCAGCAGTCTTACTGGGCAGGGGACTGAAGCTTTCTTT. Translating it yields CASSLTGQGTEAFF.

The CDR3 sequence: CASSLEGDSASYEQYF. As DNA, the CDR3 is TGTGCCAGCAGCTTAGAGGGGGACTCAGCCTCCTACGAGCAGTACTTC. V is TRBV7-2 and J is TRBJ2-7; D is perhaps TRBD1 or TRBD2 (6 bases each). This CDR3 contains 16 residues. Germline V gene lookup returns CDR1 SGHTA and CDR2 FQGNSA. V was shortened by 1 base and J by 0 bases, with 13 bases between the two germline ends.

CDR3 DNA sequence: TGTGCCAGCAGCCCCAAGGAGGGGCCCAATCAGCCCCAGCATTTT. As protein: CASSPKEGPNQPQHF. The chain combines TRBV7-9 with TRBJ1-5; D perhaps matches TRBD1 (5 bases). The V gene's germline CDR1 is SEHNR and CDR2 FQNEAQ (reference sequence). V gave up 5 bases and J gave up 3 bases, with 14 bases separating them. This CDR3 has 15 amino acids.

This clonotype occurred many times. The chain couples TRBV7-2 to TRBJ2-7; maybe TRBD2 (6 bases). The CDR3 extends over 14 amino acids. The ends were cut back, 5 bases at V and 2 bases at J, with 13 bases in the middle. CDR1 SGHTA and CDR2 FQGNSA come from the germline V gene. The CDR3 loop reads CASSPTEGAYEQYF. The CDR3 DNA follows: TGTGCCAGCAGCCCAACGGAGGGTGCCTACGAGCAGTACTTC.

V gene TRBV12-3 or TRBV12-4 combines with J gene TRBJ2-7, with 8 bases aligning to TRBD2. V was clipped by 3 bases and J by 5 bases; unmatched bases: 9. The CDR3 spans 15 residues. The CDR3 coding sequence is TGTGCCAGCAGTTTGAGCGGGGGTTCGCCGGACGAGCAGTACTTC. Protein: CASSLSGGSPDEQYF.

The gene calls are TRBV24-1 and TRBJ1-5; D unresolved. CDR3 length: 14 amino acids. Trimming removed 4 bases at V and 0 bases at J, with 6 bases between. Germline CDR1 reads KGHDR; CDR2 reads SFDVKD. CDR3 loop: CATSDSDSNQPQHF. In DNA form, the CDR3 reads TGTGCCACCAGTGACAGTGATAGCAATCAGCCCCAGCATTTT.

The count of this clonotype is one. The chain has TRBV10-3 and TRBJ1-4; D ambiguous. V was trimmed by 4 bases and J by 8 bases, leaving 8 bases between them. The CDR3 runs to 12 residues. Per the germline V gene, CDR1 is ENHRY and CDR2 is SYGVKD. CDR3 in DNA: TGTGCCATCAGTGTGTCGAGAGAAAAACTGTTTTTT. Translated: CAISVSREKLFF.

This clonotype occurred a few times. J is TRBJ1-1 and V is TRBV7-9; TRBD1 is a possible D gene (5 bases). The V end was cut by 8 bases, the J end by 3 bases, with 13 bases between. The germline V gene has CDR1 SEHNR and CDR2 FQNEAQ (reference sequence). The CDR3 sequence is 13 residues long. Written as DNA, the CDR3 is TGTGCCAGCCAACCTGAGGGGTACACTGAAGCTTTCTTT. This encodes CASQPEGYTEAFF.

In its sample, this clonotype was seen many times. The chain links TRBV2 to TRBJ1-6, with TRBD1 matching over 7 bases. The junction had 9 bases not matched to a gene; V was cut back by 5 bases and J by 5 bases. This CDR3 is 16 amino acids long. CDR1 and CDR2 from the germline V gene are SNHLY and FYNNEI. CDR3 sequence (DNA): TGTGCCAGCAGTATAACACAGGGGAGGAATAATTCACCCCTCCACTTT. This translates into CASSITQGRNNSPLHF.

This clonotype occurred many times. The CDR3 nucleotides are TGTGCCAGCAGGCACCAAACAGGGGGCAACTATGGCTACACCTTC. Residues: CASRHQTGGNYGYTF. The chain is built from TRBV7-9 and TRBJ1-2, with 9 bases fitting TRBD1. CDR1 is SEHNR and CDR2 is FQNEAQ in the germline V gene (reference sequence). The V and J ends lost 6 bases and 2 bases, in that order; junction bases with no gene match: 7. The CDR3 loop spans 15 amino acids.

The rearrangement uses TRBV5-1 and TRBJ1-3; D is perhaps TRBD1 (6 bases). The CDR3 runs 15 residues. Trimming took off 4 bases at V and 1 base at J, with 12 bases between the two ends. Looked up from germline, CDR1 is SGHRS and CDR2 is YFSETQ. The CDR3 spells CASSTGTPSGNTIYF. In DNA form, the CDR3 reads TGCGCCAGCAGCACTGGGACACCTTCTGGAAACACCATATATTTT.